The 18 T cell receptor beta chains in this list originate from one sample, sequenced in a study of blood T cell repertoires in COVID-19. The data were produced by immunoSEQ multiplex PCR, yet TCRdb's version contains in-frame clones alone and is incomplete. The table records approximately 170,000 clones, 81% of them present only once. Sequences were obtained from peripheral blood. All receptors derive from a man between 60 and 70 years old with active or convalescent COVID-19.

The genes are TRBV7-2 and TRBJ1-4, with D possibly matching TRBD1 (5 bases). The germline V gene encodes CDR1 SGHTA and CDR2 FQGNSA. The CDR3 is made up of 13 amino acids. Trimming took off 4 bases at V and 8 bases at J, with 11 bases between the two ends. The CDR3 nucleotides are TGTGCCAGCAGCTGGGGGGTTCGGGAAAAACTGTTTTTT. Protein sequence: CASSWGVREKLFF.

This sequence joins TRBV5-1 and TRBJ2-7; 8 bases align to TRBD1. CDR3 size: 13 residues. Germline V gives CDR1 SGHRS, CDR2 YFSETQ. With V trimmed by 4 bases and J by 5 bases, 5 bases remained unmatched. The CDR3 nucleotides are TGCGCCAGCAGCCAAACAGGGGGGCACGAGCAGTACTTC. This gives the protein CASSQTGGHEQYF.

J is TRBJ2-3 and V is TRBV4-1, with D possibly TRBD2 on 7 matching bases. The CDR3 totals 15 residues. The V end lost 4 bases, the J end lost 6 bases, and 17 bases lay between the germline ends. Germline V CDR1 and CDR2: MGHRA, YSYEKL. The CDR3 nucleotides read TGCGCCAGCAGCCTGTATGGGGGCGGGAGTGATACGCAGTATTTT. Translation: CASSLYGGGSDTQYF.

The rearrangement links TRBV10-2 to TRBJ2-1, with a weak D call TRBD2 (6 bases). Germline V gives CDR1 WSHSY, CDR2 SAAADI. Trimming removed 0 bases at V and 3 bases at J, with 12 bases between. The CDR3 contains 16 residues. The CDR3 protein is CASSESGGAGYNEQFF. The DNA for the CDR3 is TGCGCCAGCAGTGAGTCGGGGGGTGCCGGCTACAATGAGCAGTTCTTC.

V and J are TRBV15 and TRBJ2-1, with TRBD2 identical over 11 bases. Germline CDR1 LNHNV, CDR2 YYDKDF (reference sequence). Trimming at V came to 7 bases and at J to 15 bases, leaving 17 bases not matched to a gene. The CDR3 is 15 amino acids. CDR3 DNA sequence: TGTGCCACCAAAGAATCCGGGACTAGCGGTCTTCAGGGGTTCTTC. It specifies CATKESGTSGLQGFF.

The sample holds one count of this clone. The chain has TRBV5-6 and TRBJ1-3; no definite D call. The CDR3 length is 16 residues. Trimming left V 4 bases short and J 0 bases short, with 14 bases between. CDR1 is SGHDT and CDR2 is YYEEEE in the germline V gene. The CDR3 reads CASSPGPSSSGNTIYF. Here the CDR3 DNA reads TGTGCCAGCAGCCCCGGTCCCTCGAGCTCTGGAAACACCATATATTTT. The full variable domain, in which reference TRBV5-6 and TRBJ1-3 provide the parts outside the CDR3, is DAGVTQSPTHLIKTRGQQVTLRCSPKSGHDTVSWYQQALGQGPQFIFQYYEEEERQRGNFPDRFSGHQFPNYSSELNVNALLLGDSALYLCASSPGPSSSGNTIYFGEGSWLTVV.

V gene TRBV5-1 combines with J gene TRBJ1-1, with a possible D match to TRBD1 (5 bases). Germline CDR1 SGHRS, CDR2 YFSETQ. The CDR3 is 16 amino acids. V shed 0 bases and J shed 4 bases, with 16 bases lying between them. The CDR3 DNA sequence: TGCGCCAGCAGCTTGGGTCCCGGGAGGACAAGCACTGAAGCTTTCTTT. It codes for CASSLGPGRTSTEAFF.

This clone was detected only once. At one end the junction does not follow the germline gene, possibly because of a read error. This chain links TRBV7-3 with TRBJ2-5, with 7 bases aligning to TRBD2. The CDR3 has 14 residues. CDR1 and CDR2 from the germline V gene are SGHTA and FQGTGA. CDR3 DNA sequence: TGTGCCAGCAGCTTACGGGGACTACAAGAGACCCTGTACTTC. Amino acids: CASSLRGLQETLYF. The full variable domain, with the rest looked up from reference TRBV7-3 and TRBJ2-5, is GAGVSQTPSNKVTEKGKYVELRCDPISGHTALYWYRQSLGQGPEFLIYFQGTGAADDSGLPNDRFFAVRPEGSVSTLKIQRTERGDSAVYLCASSLRGLQETLYFGPGTRLLVL.

This clone was recorded a few times. The chain combines TRBV7-9 with TRBJ1-1; D may be TRBD1 (5 bases). Germline loops: CDR1 SEHNR, CDR2 FQNEAQ (reference sequence). The CDR3 consists of 18 residues. Trimming cost V 0 bases and J 1 base, with 18 bases left between them. CDR3 nucleotides: TGTGCCAGCAGCTTAGCGGGAGGCGGGGGACGGACGAACACTGAAGCTTTCTTT. This codes for CASSLAGGGGRTNTEAFF.

V and J are TRBV19 and TRBJ2-1; TRBD2 aligns across 8 bases. This CDR3 has 16 residues. V shed 5 bases, J shed 3 bases, and the junction held 9 bases outside the gene matches. Germline V gene sequence: CDR1 LNHDA, CDR2 SQIVND (reference sequence). The DNA for the CDR3 is TGTGCCAGTAGTGAGACCCTAGCGGGCCACTACAATGAGCAGTTCTTC. Its translation: CASSETLAGHYNEQFF.

The rearrangement links TRBV6-5 to TRBJ2-7; D is possibly TRBD1 (6 bases). This CDR3 spans 11 amino acids. Germline loops: CDR1 MNHEY, CDR2 SVGAGI. CDR3 sequence: CASGRGHEQYF. CDR3 sequence (DNA): TGTGCGTCTGGCAGGGGACACGAGCAGTACTTC.

This clone was counted a single time. This rearrangement joins TRBV19 to TRBJ2-3, with 7 nucleotides matching TRBD2. CDR3 size: 14 residues. Germline lookup yields CDR1 LNHDA and CDR2 SQIVND (reference sequence). Unmatched junction bases numbered 9, after V lost 6 bases and J lost 6 bases. The CDR3 DNA reads TGTGCCAGTAGCCCCGGGACTAAGGGCGATACGCAGTATTTT. It encodes CASSPGTKGDTQYF.

This chain joins TRBV5-1 and TRBJ2-4; TRBD2 matches 13 bases. The germline CDR1 and CDR2 sequences are SGHRS and YFSETQ. The CDR3 is made up of 14 amino acids. V dropped 7 bases and J dropped 5; count of bases not matched to a gene: 3. The CDR3 protein is CASRTSGSENIQYF. The CDR3 DNA reads TGCGCCAGCCGGACTAGCGGGAGTGAAAACATTCAGTACTTC.

The chain joins TRBV28 to TRBJ1-2; the D is unclear. Per the germline V gene, CDR1 is MDHEN and CDR2 is SYDVKM. The CDR3 loop spans 14 amino acids. Between the trimmed V and J ends, which lost 7 bases and 3 bases, there was a span of 15 bases. CDR3 region: CASTLPGEDYGYTF. The CDR3 coding sequence is TGTGCCAGCACCCTCCCCGGTGAGGACTATGGCTACACCTTC.

This chain links TRBV11-2 with TRBJ2-1; possible D gene TRBD2, 5 bases. The CDR3 runs 16 residues. Germline loops: CDR1 SGHAT, CDR2 FQNNGV. Between the trimmed V and J ends, which lost 1 base and 2 bases, there was a span of 12 bases. CDR3 in DNA: TGTGCCAGCAGCTTAGGGGCGGGCAGACCCTACAATGAGCAGTTCTTC. Translating it yields CASSLGAGRPYNEQFF.

The rearrangement uses TRBV7-8 and TRBJ2-2; D perhaps matches TRBD2 (5 bases). Trimming took 5 bases from V and 6 from J, leaving 13 bases between them. The CDR3 extends over 14 amino acids. Looked up from germline, CDR1 is SGHVS and CDR2 is FQNEAQ. The CDR3 region has the DNA TGTGCCAGCAGCCCTAGCCTCAATTCCGGGGAGCTGTTTTTT. This translates into CASSPSLNSGELFF.

This clone appeared a few times. The J gene is TRBJ2-7, the V gene TRBV7-9; tentatively, D is TRBD2 (6 bases). The V and J ends lost 5 bases and 2 bases respectively, with 13 bases between them. Germline lookup yields CDR1 SEHNR and CDR2 FQNEAQ (reference sequence). The CDR3 runs to 14 residues. CDR3 bases: TGTGCCAGCAGCCCAGGTAGCGGCCCCTACGAGCAGTACTTC. It encodes CASSPGSGPYEQYF.

V gene TRBV10-3 combines with J gene TRBJ2-3, with D tentatively TRBD1 (7 bases). V was trimmed by 3 bases and J by 2 bases, leaving 12 bases between them. The length of the CDR3 is 15 residues. Germline V gene lookup returns CDR1 ENHRY and CDR2 SYGVKD. The DNA of the CDR3 is TGTGCCATCAGTGATCAGGGGGGAGTCACAGATACGCAGTATTTT. As protein: CAISDQGGVTDTQYF.